One sample yielded the 8 T cell receptor beta chains listed below, sequenced in a study of T cell repertoires in cytomegalovirus infection. TCRdb re-called the reads through MiXCR, storing one row per CDR3 protein. The sample lists around 710,000 distinct CDR3 sequences; 29% were seen once. These receptors are not linked to any known antigen. Sample: cultured CD8+ T cells from PBMCs, taken from culture after CMV antigen stimulation. The origin of the receptors is a human donor in good health (CMV status not recorded). Some clones in this sample may be carry-over from other donors' samples.

The chain uses TRBV19 and TRBJ1-2; TRBD1 is a possible D gene (5 bases). The CDR3 length is 15 residues. The germline CDR1 and CDR2 sequences are LNHDA and SQIVND (reference sequence). V gave up 6 bases and J gave up 3 bases, with 17 bases separating them. The CDR3 reads CASRNSGALDYGYTF. CDR3 coding DNA: TGTGCCAGTAGAAATTCCGGGGCCCTGGACTATGGCTACACCTTC. Drawing the rest from reference TRBV19 and TRBJ1-2, the complete variable domain is DGGITQSPKYLFRKEGQNVTLSCEQNLNHDAMYWYRQDPGQGLRLIYYSQIVNDFQKGDIAEGYSVSREKKESFPLTVTSAQKNPTAFYLCASRNSGALDYGYTFGSGTRLTVV.

The J gene is TRBJ2-5, the V gene TRBV6-5, with TRBD1 matching 8 bases. Germline trimming cut 1 base from V and 5 bases from J; bases unmatched to any gene: 6. CDR3 size: 15 residues. CDR1 and CDR2 from the germline V gene are MNHEY and SVGAGI. The CDR3 here is CASSYFQQGDETQYF. The CDR3 coding sequence is TGTGCCAGCAGTTACTTCCAACAGGGGGATGAGACCCAGTACTTC.

The rearrangement links TRBV7-9 to TRBJ2-6; unclear D gene. V was trimmed by 2 bases and J by 4 bases, leaving 6 bases between them. This CDR3 comprises 14 residues. Germline V gene lookup returns CDR1 SEHNR and CDR2 FQNEAQ (reference sequence). The CDR3 DNA follows: TGTGCCAGCAGCTTAAGGACGGGGGCCAACGTCCTGACTTTC. Protein: CASSLRTGANVLTF.

The chain couples TRBV4-1 to TRBJ1-1; 7 bases line up with TRBD1. Per the germline V gene, CDR1 is MGHRA and CDR2 is YSYEKL. The CDR3 totals 15 residues. The ends lost 4 bases at V and 1 base at J; junction bases unmatched: 6. CDR3 coding DNA: TGCGCCAGCAGCCTTCGGACAGGAAAGAACACTGAAGCTTTCTTT. Protein product: CASSLRTGKNTEAFF.

The rearrangement joins TRBV6-1 to TRBJ2-2, with D possibly being TRBD1 or TRBD2 (6 bases each). CDR1 and CDR2 from the germline V gene are MNHNS and SASEGT. Trimming removed 2 bases from V and 4 bases from J, with 11 bases in between. This CDR3 is 15 amino acids long. The CDR3 bases are TGTGCCAGCAGTGAAAACAGGGAGGCCACCGGGGAGCTGTTTTTT. Protein product: CASSENREATGELFF.

This clonotype was seen only a few times. J is TRBJ2-7 and V is TRBV4-1; 7 bases agree with TRBD1. CDR3 size: 15 residues. CDR1 is MGHRA, CDR2 YSYEKL, per germline. V lost 1 base and J lost 6; bases outside the gene matches: 9. The CDR3 spells CASSQGGQLELEQYF. CDR3 nucleotides: TGCGCCAGCAGCCAAGGGGGACAGTTAGAGCTCGAGCAGTACTTC.

This sequence joins TRBV7-9 and TRBJ1-2, with a possible D match to TRBD1 (5 bases). Trimming stripped 5 bases from V and 8 bases from J, with 21 bases between. Germline assignment: CDR1 SEHNR and CDR2 FQNEAQ (reference sequence). This CDR3 is built from 15 residues. The chain's CDR3 is CASSPMTEIQGGYTF. CDR3 sequence (DNA): TGTGCCAGCAGCCCTATGACAGAGATCCAGGGCGGCTACACCTTC.

The rearrangement uses TRBV14 and TRBJ2-1, with D tentatively TRBD1 (6 bases). Germline V gene lookup returns CDR1 SGHDN and CDR2 FVKESK. The CDR3 runs 17 residues. Trimming removed 3 bases from V and 7 bases from J, with 22 bases in between. CDR3 nucleotides: TGTGCCAGCAGCCAGGGCGTGGCGGCAGGGGCCTGGAATGAGCAGTTCTTC. It encodes CASSQGVAAGAWNEQFF.